This T cell receptor beta chain was sequenced during a study of shared clonotypes between healthy human individuals (dated by TCRdb to 2019 to 2021). With respect to the entire study: The cohort comprised two women and a few men aged 18 to 49 years. Between about 0.94 and 10 billion PBMCs per donor were obtained by leukapheresis. Per donor, three plates each were used for CD4 naive and CD4 memory, two for CD8 naive, and one for CD8 memory. The study deeply sequenced blood TCR repertoires of five healthy adults to estimate repertoire size and the extent of clonotype sharing between individuals. Different laboratories and diverse techniques were used to prepare libraries and sequence TCR repertoires, to increase sequencing depth and limit assay-specific biases. What the study reported, not specific to this receptor: Compared with non-shared clonotypes, clonotypes shared by all four sorted-subset donors had higher generation probabilities. Approximately 5% of naive CD4, 3.5% of naive CD8, 2.3% of memory CD4, and over 0.35% of memory CD8 clonotypes were shared across a few donors. Larger estimated clonotype richness was generally found for naive subsets than for memory subsets. Based on pairwise subsampling, the degree of clonotype sharing among donors was expected to be affected by sequencing depth. Only blood was sampled, and tissue TCR repertoires likely differ from those in blood. Because the study included only a small number of donors, the genetic and exposure-history diversity represented was limited. Rarefaction of sorted-subset datasets indicated incomplete sequencing despite the large sequencing depth.

Notes on this clone: Its antigen specificity is not known. No base qualities exist here, and no much larger clone lies one base off it.

Healthy HIV-negative adults with no recently reported acute infections or vaccinations were included as donors. Only Caucasian adults living in Nashville, Tennessee, USA were represented among the donors. CD4+ T cells were enriched by magnetic negative selection; naive cells were then positively selected on CD45RA, and the negative fraction formed the memory subset. Blood was obtained by leukapheresis, after which PBMCs were separated by Ficoll-Histopaque density gradient centrifugation and cryopreserved in liquid nitrogen vapor phase. Analytical flow cytometry was used to check the purity and quantity of every magnetically sorted T cell population. Genomic DNA was isolated from every sorted fraction and measured by UV absorbance on a Nanodrop 2000c. TCR CDR3 regions were amplified from genomic DNA by multiplex PCR using the deep immunoSEQ assay. Genomic DNA extracted from each cell subset was distributed evenly over all wells of several immunoSEQ 96-well plates, and each plate served as one replicate. For sorted subsets, each replicate PCR was loaded with approximately 200 ng genomic DNA, equivalent to approximately 27,000 T cell genomes. The purified libraries were quantified using a Qubit 3.0 fluorometer, sized with a Bioanalyzer 2100, and then quantified again using the KAPA Library Quantification kit. Each immunoSEQ 96-well plate was sequenced on its own single-read 150-cycle Illumina NextSeq 550 flow cell. Regarding the original processing steps: Because only junctional sequences without quality scores were contained in the immunoSEQ output, filtering matching that applied to full-length reads could not be performed. To assign V/J genes and CDR3, sequences were annotated against IMGT germline references using PyIR, a Python wrapper for IgBLAST v1.9. Reads were removed for weak V/J assignments (E-value above 1e-6), missing CDR3, stop codons, out-of-frame junctions, or ambiguous translated residues. A V3J clonotype was defined by an identical inferred V gene, J gene, and CDR3 amino acid sequence. The percentage overlap between two repertoires was calculated by dividing the number of shared unique clonotypes by the size of the smaller repertoire. RTK rarefaction, the Chao1 estimator, and Recon v2.1 estimates of unobserved clonotypes were used to assess repertoire richness. For all TCRbeta clonotypes obtained by the gDNA method from several donors, generation probabilities were computed with OLGA. Sourced from immuneACCESS, this table was stored by TCRdb with only in-frame sequences that have V and J called. A share of the clones is absent; for the studies checked, an unresolved V gene accounts for under half, and the remainder has no known explanation. The V and J calls and the clone size are those of that table, but D and trimming were determined from the DNA. A total of about 1.5 million clones appear in this sample, 95% to 99% of them only once. The ten largest clones capture 0.4% to 0.55% of the sample.

CDR1 SGHTA and CDR2 FQGTGA were looked up in the germline V gene. A distance of 7 bases separates the germline ends of V and J, which lose 3 bases and 4 bases respectively. The CDR3 measures 13 amino acids from cysteine to phenylalanine. Only CDR3 DNA remains: 39 bases, in frame from the first base. This receptor chain uses TRBV7-3 and TRBJ2-1; no D gene is confidently identified. This sequence originates from a man under 40 in good health. The sample comprised naive CD4+ T cells sorted from blood. This specimen's cell subset or site label, interpreted: CD45RA+ positively selected. CDR3 region: CASSFDQYNEQFF. At the DNA level, the sequence is TGTGCCAGCAGCTTCGACCAATACAATGAGCAGTTCTTC.